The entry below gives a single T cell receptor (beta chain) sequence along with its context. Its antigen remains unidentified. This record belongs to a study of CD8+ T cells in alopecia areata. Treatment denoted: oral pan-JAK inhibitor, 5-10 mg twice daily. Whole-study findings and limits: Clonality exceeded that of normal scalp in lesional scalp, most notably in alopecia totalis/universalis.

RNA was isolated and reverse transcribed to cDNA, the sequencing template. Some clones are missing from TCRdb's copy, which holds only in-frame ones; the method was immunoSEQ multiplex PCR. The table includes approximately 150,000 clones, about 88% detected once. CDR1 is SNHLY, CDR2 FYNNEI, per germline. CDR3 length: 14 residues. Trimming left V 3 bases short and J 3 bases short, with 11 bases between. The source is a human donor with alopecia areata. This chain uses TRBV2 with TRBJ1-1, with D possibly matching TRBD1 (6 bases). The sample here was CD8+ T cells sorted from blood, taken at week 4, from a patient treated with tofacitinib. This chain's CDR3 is CASSDDGGDTEAFF. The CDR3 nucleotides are TGTGCCAGCAGTGACGACGGGGGCGACACTGAAGCTTTCTTT.